These T cell receptor beta chains were read from a single sample in a study of neurological immune-mediated disorders. In TCRdb, the 5' RACE reads were re-called with MiXCR into one record per CDR3 protein. The sample lists about 53,000 distinct CDR3 sequences, 16% occurring once. Sequencing was performed on PBMCs. The receptors were sampled from a man in his sixties in good health. Both conserved end residues are part of each CDR3. Fields, in order: V gene, J gene, D gene, clone size, CDR3 protein, CDR3 DNA. The D gene is left open where the match is weak. Only part of the rows carry a size: once, few, many, or a class if the clone is expanded.

>TRBV3-1|TRBJ2-5|TRBD2|many
CASKPRGGNLQETQYF
TGTGCCAGCAAACCACGGGGGGGCAACCTCCAAGAGACCCAGTACTTC
>TRBV7-8|TRBJ2-2|NA|many
CASSSVAGGVRELFF
TGTGCCAGCAGCTCAGTGGCTGGGGGAGTGAGGGAGCTGTTTTTT
>TRBV5-1|TRBJ2-5|NA|NA
CASSSRVRERETQYF
TGCGCCAGCAGCTCCCGGGTCAGGGAAAGGGAGACCCAGTACTTC
>TRBV7-9|TRBJ1-1|NA|many
CASSGGRGEAFF
TGTGCCAGCAGCGGGGGACGAGGTGAAGCTTTCTTT
>TRBV29-1|TRBJ2-5|TRBD2|few
CSTTSGTSGETQYF
TGCAGCACCACATCGGGGACTAGCGGAGAGACCCAGTACTTC
>TRBV5-1|TRBJ2-3|TRBD1|NA
CVSSPGQHTDTQYF
TGCGTCAGCAGCCCGGGACAGCACACAGATACCCAGTATTTT
>TRBV7-2|TRBJ2-7|NA|NA
CASSLVSGPSYEQYF
TGTGCCAGCAGCTTAGTAAGCGGGCCATCCTACGAGCAGTACTTC
>TRBV25-1|TRBJ2-7|NA|many
CASSINSYEQYF
TGTGCCAGCAGTATTAACTCCTACGAGCAGTACTTC
>TRBV28|TRBJ2-2|NA|NA
CASSLSRTGELFF
TGTGCCAGCAGCCTATCCCGAACCGGGGAGCTGTTTTTT
>TRBV5-1|TRBJ2-3|NA|many
CASSLEGEGRVDTQYF
TGCGCCAGCAGCTTGGAGGGCGAGGGAAGGGTAGATACGCAGTATTTT
>TRBV20-1|TRBJ2-3|TRBD2|many
CSARAGLAGGYDTQYF
TGCAGTGCCCGGGCGGGACTAGCGGGGGGGTACGATACGCAGTATTTT
>TRBV7-9|TRBJ2-5|TRBD1|NA
CASSSYGQGKETQYF
TGTGCCAGCAGCTCCTATGGACAGGGGAAAGAGACCCAGTACTTC
>TRBV14|TRBJ1-1|NA|few
CASSQTGLEAFF
TGTGCCAGCAGCCAAACCGGCCTTGAAGCTTTCTTT
>TRBV7-2|TRBJ2-7|NA|many
CASSLAGVRGEQYF
TGTGCCAGCAGCTTAGCTGGCGTTAGGGGCGAGCAGTACTTC
>TRBV19|TRBJ1-1|NA|NA
CASSIAGGHTEAFF
TGTGCCAGTAGTATAGCCGGGGGGCACACTGAAGCTTTCTTT
>TRBV28|TRBJ2-5|NA|many
CASSLAGGWEETQYF
TGTGCCAGCAGTTTAGCCGGGGGTTGGGAGGAGACCCAGTACTTC
>TRBV5-1|TRBJ2-5|NA|many
CASSPRLSGETQYF
TGCGCCAGCAGCCCCCGGTTGAGCGGAGAGACCCAGTACTTC
>TRBV14|TRBJ2-5|NA|many
CASSQARIQETQYF
TGTGCCAGCAGCCAAGCTCGGATCCAAGAGACCCAGTACTTC
>TRBV7-9|TRBJ2-1|NA|many
CASSLSADNEQFF
TGTGCCAGCAGCTTGTCAGCGGACAATGAGCAGTTCTTC
>TRBV27|TRBJ1-1|NA|NA
CASMKGGTEAFF
TGTGCCAGCATGAAGGGAGGCACTGAAGCTTTCTTT
>TRBV5-1|TRBJ2-3|TRBD2|many
CASNSRGGTDTQYF
TGCGCCAGCAACTCGCGGGGGGGCACAGATACGCAGTATTTT
>TRBV20-1|TRBJ2-7|NA|NA
CSAAIDGIYEHYF
TGCAGTGCTGCTATCGATGGGATCTACGAGCACTACTTC